These 4 T cell receptor beta chains were sequenced from one sample in a study of T-cell memory formation after mild COVID-19. TCRdb reprocessed the 5' RACE reads with MiXCR, giving one entry per CDR3 protein. Here the sample spans fewer than 650,000 distinct CDR3 sequences, 15% to 20% being singletons. Sequencing was performed on PBMCs or a T cell subset sorted from them (not recorded which). These receptors came from an adult woman who had mild COVID-19 (a few samples of this study predate the infection). Cell type and time point are not known.

This clonotype was counted only a few times. The chain carries TRBV12-3 or TRBV12-4 and TRBJ1-2; possibly TRBD1 for D (6 bases). The length of the CDR3 is 17 residues. Trimming took 7 bases from V and 4 from J, leaving 25 bases between them. DNA of the CDR3: TGTGCCAGCACCCACAGGCTTACGGGGGGCGCGGTCTATGGCTACACCTTC. Encoded protein: CASTHRLTGGAVYGYTF.

This chain connects TRBV12-3 or TRBV12-4 to TRBJ1-1; 9 bases map to TRBD1. The CDR3 sequence is 15 residues long. V dropped 6 bases and J dropped 0; count of bases not matched to a gene: 5. The CDR3 DNA is TGTGCCAGCAGCTTCACAGGGGGCGTGAACACTGAAGCTTTCTTT. Amino acids: CASSFTGGVNTEAFF.

This clonotype has more than one count but fewer than ten. The chain combines TRBV28 with TRBJ2-2; TRBD1 matches 7 bases. CDR3 length: 14 amino acids. After removal of 11 bases from V and 0 bases from J, the junction contained 6 bases not matched to a gene. CDR1 MDHEN and CDR2 SYDVKM come from the germline V gene. The chain's CDR3 is CAATQGANTGELFF. The CDR3 DNA is TGTGCCGCAACCCAGGGGGCGAACACCGGGGAGCTGTTTTTT.

This clonotype was recorded a few times. The chain is built from TRBV19 and TRBJ1-2; maybe TRBD1 (6 bases). The CDR3 sequence is 15 residues long. Trimming took off 10 bases at V and 6 bases at J, with 24 bases between the two ends. Germline V gene sequence: CDR1 LNHDA, CDR2 SQIVND (reference sequence). As DNA, the CDR3 is TGTGCCACCAAGAACTCGAGGGGGTTTGGGGATGGCTACACCTTC. Translated: CATKNSRGFGDGYTF.